Below are 7 T cell receptor beta chains sequenced from a single sample in a study of T cells in Graves' hyperthyroidism and ophthalmopathy. RNA transcripts yielded amplified TCR beta CDR3 regions. The HTBI primer set drove a first-round RT-PCR of the TCR CDR3. TCRdb passed the multiplex PCR reads through MiXCR, listing each CDR3 protein once. The data contain hundreds of thousands of distinct CDR3 sequences, about 15% of them singletons. The sequenced sample was blood. The receptors derive from a woman in her thirties with Graves' hyperthyroidism that later progressed to Graves' ophthalmopathy.

The chain uses TRBV7-9 and TRBJ2-1; TRBD2 aligns across 12 bases. The tail of the sequence fits TRBJ2-7 better, so the J call may be wrong. The CDR3 totals 16 residues. Germline V gene lookup returns CDR1 SEHNR and CDR2 FQNEAQ (reference sequence). CDR3 region: CASSLPGTSGYNEQYF. The CDR3 DNA reads as TGTGCCAGCAGCCTACCTGGGACTAGCGGGTACAATGAGCAGTACTTC.

The chain has TRBV7-2 and TRBJ1-3; D is unclear. The V gene lost 3 bases and the J gene lost 0 bases, with 15 bases spanning the gap. The CDR3 length is 17 residues. Germline assignment: CDR1 SGHTA and CDR2 FQGNSA. The CDR3 coding sequence is TGTGCCAGCAGCTTGGGGTCCGTTGGGTCCTCTGGAAACACCATATATTTT. This codes for CASSLGSVGSSGNTIYF.

The table lists this clonotype with many counts. This chain links TRBV10-3 with TRBJ1-2; D gene uncertain. The CDR3 is made up of 13 amino acids. V lost 3 bases, J lost 6 bases, and 11 bases lay in between. The germline CDR1 and CDR2 sequences are ENHRY and SYGVKD. The CDR3 loop is CAISEKVLDGYTF. The CDR3, as DNA: TGTGCCATCAGTGAAAAGGTCCTAGATGGCTACACCTTC.

This clonotype appeared many times. The rearrangement joins TRBV18 to TRBJ2-5; no definite D call. Germline V gives CDR1 KGHSH, CDR2 LQKENI. This CDR3 region has 15 residues. V was pared by 2 bases and J by 0 bases, with 10 bases between. CDR3 amino acids: CASSPNTRDQETQYF. In DNA form, the CDR3 reads TGTGCCAGCTCACCAAATACCCGAGACCAAGAGACCCAGTACTTC.

This clonotype was found many times. V gene TRBV10-3 combines with J gene TRBJ1-1, with unresolved D. In germline, CDR1 is ENHRY, CDR2 SYGVKD. V dropped 6 bases and J dropped 0 bases, with 8 bases sitting between them. CDR3 length equals 13 residues. CDR3 sequence (DNA): TGTGCCATCAGGCGAAGTTTGAACACTGAAGCTTTCTTT. This translates into CAIRRSLNTEAFF.

This rearrangement joins TRBV20-1 to TRBJ2-2, with 8 bases aligning to TRBD2. Germline V gene data show CDR1 as DFQATT and CDR2 as SNEGSKA (reference sequence). This CDR3 contains 14 residues. V trimming: 0 bases; J trimming: 8 bases; junction bases outside the gene matches: 5. For the CDR3, the DNA is TGCAGTGCTAGAGATAGCGGGATTGAGGGGGAGCTGTTTTTT. Its translation: CSARDSGIEGELFF.

This clonotype was found a few times. The chain uses TRBV6-1 and TRBJ2-2; 7 bases are shared with TRBD1. CDR1 and CDR2 (germline): MNHNS, SASEGT. V gave up 6 bases and J gave up 4 bases; unmatched junction bases: 11. The CDR3 is 16 amino acids. The CDR3 protein is CASSFATKGATGELFF. The CDR3 DNA sequence: TGTGCCAGCAGCTTCGCGACCAAGGGGGCCACCGGGGAGCTGTTTTTT.